This TCR beta chain was recorded in a study of CD8+CD57+ T cells in acquired aplastic anemia. Profiling that covered TCR beta VDJ and CDR3 relied on genomic DNA as its template. TCRdb re-called the reads through MiXCR, storing one row per CDR3 protein. The sample consists of about 270,000 distinct CDR3 sequences, 55% to 60% of them appearing once. This clonotype was sampled from a human donor with severe aplastic anemia or a healthy control (not recorded which). Sequenced: sorted CD4+, CD8+, or CD8+CD57+ T cells (not recorded which) from PBMCs.

The CDR3 spells CATSWGDDSEAFF. The CDR3 DNA reads TGTGCCACCAGTTGGGGGGACGACAGCGAAGCTTTCTTT. The chain recombines TRBV24-1 with TRBJ1-1, with D perhaps TRBD1 (5 bases). CDR1 and CDR2 (germline): KGHDR, SFDVKD. The V and J ends lost 6 bases and 8 bases respectively, with 15 bases between them. The CDR3 is made up of 13 amino acids.